The 24 T cell receptor beta chains in this list originate from one sample, sequenced in a study of PD-L1 blockade in urothelial cancer (dated by TCRdb to the late 2010s). The library came from the immunoSEQ multiplex PCR assay. TCRdb obtained this table from immuneACCESS and retained in-frame rearrangements with V and J assigned. These tables miss some clones; where compared with another copy, unresolved V genes account for less than half of the shortfall, and the remainder is unexplained. In this sample the table shows about 50,000 clones, approximately 79% of which occur a single time. Around 9.3% of the sample rests with the top ten. This specimen's time point label, interpreted: pretreatment peripheral blood. Specimen: PBMCs, collected around atezolizumab (anti-PD-L1) treatment. These receptors all come from a man aged 65 to 79 with urothelial cancer.

The chain joins TRBV5-6 to TRBJ1-6; D is ambiguous. The V gene lost 3 bases and the J gene lost 0 bases, with 16 bases spanning the gap. From germline, CDR1 is SGHDT and CDR2 YYEEEE. The CDR3 length is 18 residues. CDR3 in amino acids: CASSSVGPGSSYNSPLHF. The CDR3 region has the DNA TGTGCCAGCAGCTCGGTCGGCCCGGGAAGCTCCTATAATTCACCCCTCCACTTT.

The chain has TRBV28 and TRBJ2-6; D perhaps matches TRBD1 (6 bases). Looked up from germline, CDR1 is MDHEN and CDR2 is SYDVKM. The CDR3 consists of 15 residues. The V end was cut by 5 bases, the J end by 5 bases, with 13 bases between. This chain's CDR3 is CASSRQDARANVLTF. CDR3 coding DNA: TGTGCCAGCAGTCGACAGGACGCTCGGGCCAACGTCCTGACTTTC.

The J gene is TRBJ2-3, the V gene TRBV7-4, with D maybe TRBD1 (6 bases). CDR1 is SGHVT and CDR2 is SQSDAQ in the germline V gene. V lost 5 bases, J lost 0 bases, and 15 bases lay in between. The CDR3 covers 16 residues. As DNA, the CDR3 is TGTGCCAGCAGCGTACACAGGGCTGCTAGCACAGATACGCAGTATTTT. It specifies CASSVHRAASTDTQYF.

V gene TRBV11-3 combines with J gene TRBJ2-7; 8 bases are a match to TRBD1. This CDR3 region has 16 residues. CDR1 is SGHNT and CDR2 is YENEEA in the germline V gene. V shed 1 base, J shed 4 bases, and the junction held 9 bases outside the gene matches. The CDR3 region has the DNA TGTGCCAGCAGCTTAGTAGGCCAGGGGGCGCGTTACGAGCAGTACTTC. This translates into CASSLVGQGARYEQYF.

The chain carries TRBV7-9 and TRBJ2-1, with TRBD2 as a possible D gene (6 bases). Germline V gene lookup returns CDR1 SEHNR and CDR2 FQNEAQ (reference sequence). V dropped 4 bases and J dropped 2 bases, with 15 bases sitting between them. This CDR3 spans 16 amino acids. Here the CDR3 DNA reads TGTGCCAGCAGCTGGCCCGGGACTCAGACCTACAATGAGCAGTTCTTC. Encoded protein: CASSWPGTQTYNEQFF. Based on the CDR3 plus reference TRBV7-9 and TRBJ2-1, the full variable domain is DTGVSQNPRHKITKRGQNVTFRCDPISEHNRLYWYRQTLGQGPEFLTYFQNEAQLEKSRLLSDRFSAERPKGSFSTLEIQRTEQGDSAMYLCASSWPGTQTYNEQFFGPGTRLTVL.

The rearrangement uses TRBV5-8 and TRBJ1-2; TRBD1 might be the D (5 bases). V lost 0 bases and J lost 12, with 21 bases in between. The CDR3 consists of 15 residues. Per the germline V gene, CDR1 is SGHTS and CDR2 is YDEGEE. For the CDR3, the DNA is TGTGCCAGCAGCTTGGCGGGCTCAGGGTGGAGTCGGGACACCTTC. Its protein product is CASSLAGSGWSRDTF.

This clone showed up just once. The chain carries TRBV12-5 and TRBJ1-5; D remains unclear. Trimming removed 2 bases at V and 2 bases at J, with 16 bases between. Germline V gives CDR1 LGHNT, CDR2 FRNRAP. The CDR3 loop spans 17 amino acids. The DNA for the CDR3 is TGTGCTAGTGGTTTGATAGGGATCGGGATAGGCAATCAGCCCCAGCATTTT. Translating gives CASGLIGIGIGNQPQHF.

The chain has TRBV18 and TRBJ2-1; TRBD2 aligns across 10 bases. Germline CDR1 KGHSH, CDR2 LQKENI. Trimming took 3 bases from V and 10 from J; bases not matched to a gene: 12. The CDR3 is made up of 16 amino acids. CDR3 coding DNA: TGTGCCAGCTCACCCCTGGCTAGCGGGGGATCCGGGGAGCAGTTCTTC. Its protein is CASSPLASGGSGEQFF.

The rearrangement joins TRBV19 to TRBJ2-3; the match to TRBD2 covers 7 bases. V shed 1 base, J shed 5 bases, and the junction held 9 bases outside the gene matches. CDR1 is LNHDA, CDR2 SQIVND, per germline (reference sequence). The CDR3 has 16 residues. CDR3 loop: CASSIGREDLVDTQYF. The DNA for the CDR3 is TGTGCCAGTAGTATAGGACGGGAGGACCTCGTAGATACGCAGTATTTT. The full variable domain, its missing parts supplied by reference TRBV19 and TRBJ2-3, is DGGITQSPKYLFRKEGQNVTLSCEQNLNHDAMYWYRQDPGQGLRLIYYSQIVNDFQKGDIAEGYSVSREKKESFPLTVTSAQKNPTAFYLCASSIGREDLVDTQYFGPGTRLTVL.

The chain carries TRBV18 and TRBJ1-1, with 8 bases lining up with TRBD1. The V gene's germline CDR1 is KGHSH and CDR2 LQKENI. The CDR3 length is 13 residues. J was trimmed by 12 bases and V by 3 bases; bases with no gene match: 9. The CDR3: CASSPRDRGGTFF. The CDR3 DNA is TGTGCCAGCTCACCCCGTGACAGGGGCGGAACTTTCTTT.

The chain combines TRBV5-1 with TRBJ1-1, with 11 bases that match TRBD1. The CDR3 sequence is 16 residues long. V trimming: 0 bases; J trimming: 3 bases; junction bases outside the gene matches: 4. Germline V CDR1 and CDR2: SGHRS, YFSETQ. CDR3 in amino acids: CASSLARTGGHTEAFF. In DNA, the CDR3 is TGCGCCAGCAGCTTGGCCCGGACAGGGGGCCACACTGAAGCTTTCTTT.

DNA for the CDR3: TGTGCCAGCAGCTTAAGGTTGCGGGGGTACGAGCAGTACTTC. Protein: CASSLRLRGYEQYF. The chain is built from TRBV11-2 and TRBJ2-7; 7 nucleotides match TRBD2. From germline, CDR1 is SGHAT and CDR2 FQNNGV. Trimming removed 2 bases from V and 4 bases from J; junction bases left unmatched: 5. The CDR3 extends over 14 amino acids.

The chain uses TRBV7-9 and TRBJ2-7; 11 nucleotides align to TRBD2. V lost 4 bases, J lost 4 bases, and 3 bases stayed unmatched. The CDR3 contains 14 residues. Germline CDR1 SEHNR, CDR2 FQNEAQ (reference sequence). The CDR3 bases are TGTGCCAGCAGCTCCGGGACTAGCGGTTACGAGCAGTACTTC. Protein sequence: CASSSGTSGYEQYF.

The chain joins TRBV2 to TRBJ2-2, with D possibly matching TRBD1 (5 bases). In germline, CDR1 is SNHLY, CDR2 FYNNEI. The CDR3 sequence is 13 residues long. V gave up 4 bases and J gave up 6 bases, with 9 bases separating them. The CDR3 spells CASSGQGAGELFF. CDR3 in DNA: TGTGCCAGCAGTGGACAAGGGGCCGGGGAGCTGTTTTTT.

The rearrangement joins TRBV11-2 to TRBJ1-1; TRBD1 matches at 9 bases. The CDR3 covers 15 residues. Per germline, CDR1 SGHAT and CDR2 FQNNGV. V trimming: 2 bases; J trimming: 6 bases; junction bases outside the gene matches: 7. The DNA of the CDR3 is TGTGCCAGCAGCTTAACAGGGGGCGTTGGCGCTGAAGCTTTCTTT. This translates into CASSLTGGVGAEAFF.

This chain joins TRBV2 and TRBJ2-7; 13 nucleotides align to TRBD2. V trimming: 7 bases; J trimming: 4 bases; junction bases outside the gene matches: 10. The CDR3 loop spans 16 amino acids. Germline-derived CDR1 and CDR2 are SNHLY and FYNNEI. The CDR3 region has the DNA TGTGCCAGCACTTTGGGACTAGCGGGAATCAGGTACGAGCAGTACTTC. Translating it yields CASTLGLAGIRYEQYF.

The rearrangement uses TRBV18 and TRBJ2-7, with unresolved D. The length of the CDR3 is 14 residues. The V gene's germline CDR1 is KGHSH and CDR2 LQKENI. The V end lost 7 bases, the J end lost 0 bases, and 13 bases lay between the germline ends. The CDR3, as DNA: TGTGCCAGCTTCACCAGCCAGGACTCCTACGAGCAGTACTTC. Its translation: CASFTSQDSYEQYF.

V gene TRBV30 combines with J gene TRBJ1-2; perhaps TRBD1 as D (6 bases). Per germline, CDR1 GTSNPN and CDR2 SVGIG (reference sequence). This CDR3 contains 13 residues. The V end was cut by 4 bases, the J end by 0 bases, with 9 bases between. CDR3 in DNA: TGTGCCTGGACCAGGGGAGCTAACTATGGCTACACCTTC. Amino acids: CAWTRGANYGYTF.

The chain combines TRBV6-1 with TRBJ2-1, with 11 positions matching TRBD2. Trimming removed 8 bases from V and 6 bases from J; junction bases left unmatched: 6. This CDR3 is built from 14 residues. Germline lookup yields CDR1 MNHNS and CDR2 SASEGT. CDR3 sequence (DNA): TGTGCCAGCGACGGGACTAGCGGCATCAATGAGCAGTTCTTC. Its translation: CASDGTSGINEQFF.

The chain uses TRBV7-2 and TRBJ1-2; 8 nucleotides align to TRBD1. J gave up 5 bases and V 1 base, and 3 bases lay outside the gene matches. The CDR3 runs 14 residues. Germline-derived CDR1 and CDR2 are SGHTA and FQGNSA. CDR3 bases: TGTGCCAGCAGCTTAGGGCAGGGGGCATATGGCTACACCTTC. Translated, it gives CASSLGQGAYGYTF.

The chain has TRBV10-3 and TRBJ2-2, with D possibly being TRBD1 (6 bases). The V end was cut by 11 bases, the J end by 1 base, with 14 bases between. CDR1 is ENHRY and CDR2 is SYGVKD in the germline V gene. CDR3 length: 14 residues. CDR3 sequence: CALSSQGNTGELFF. CDR3 DNA sequence: TGTGCCCTCTCCTCACAGGGGAACACCGGGGAGCTGTTTTTT.

The chain has TRBV7-9 and TRBJ2-7; 7 bases align to TRBD1. This CDR3 spans 15 amino acids. The germline V gene encodes CDR1 SEHNR and CDR2 FQNEAQ (reference sequence). The V gene end was trimmed by 4 bases and the J gene end by 7 bases; junction bases not matched to a gene: 13. CDR3 protein: CASSSPGTDHTEQYF. As DNA, the CDR3 is TGTGCCAGCAGCTCCCCCGGGACAGACCACACAGAGCAGTACTTC.

The chain combines TRBV15 with TRBJ2-3; TRBD2 might be the D (6 bases). CDR3 length: 15 amino acids. Trimming removed 3 bases at V and 4 bases at J, with 14 bases between. Germline CDR1 reads LNHNV; CDR2 reads YYDKDF (reference sequence). CDR3 DNA: TGTGCCACCAGCAGCGGAGGGGCGGGATCAGATACGCAGTATTTT. Translating gives CATSSGGAGSDTQYF.

This chain links TRBV10-1 with TRBJ2-7; D is perhaps TRBD2 (5 bases). V dropped 7 bases and J dropped 3 bases, with 10 bases sitting between them. The CDR3 is 12 residues long. Germline CDR1 reads WNHNN; CDR2 reads SYGVQD (reference sequence). CDR3 nucleotide sequence: TGCGCCAGCAAGGTGGGAGTCTACGAGCAGTACTTC. Translating gives CASKVGVYEQYF.